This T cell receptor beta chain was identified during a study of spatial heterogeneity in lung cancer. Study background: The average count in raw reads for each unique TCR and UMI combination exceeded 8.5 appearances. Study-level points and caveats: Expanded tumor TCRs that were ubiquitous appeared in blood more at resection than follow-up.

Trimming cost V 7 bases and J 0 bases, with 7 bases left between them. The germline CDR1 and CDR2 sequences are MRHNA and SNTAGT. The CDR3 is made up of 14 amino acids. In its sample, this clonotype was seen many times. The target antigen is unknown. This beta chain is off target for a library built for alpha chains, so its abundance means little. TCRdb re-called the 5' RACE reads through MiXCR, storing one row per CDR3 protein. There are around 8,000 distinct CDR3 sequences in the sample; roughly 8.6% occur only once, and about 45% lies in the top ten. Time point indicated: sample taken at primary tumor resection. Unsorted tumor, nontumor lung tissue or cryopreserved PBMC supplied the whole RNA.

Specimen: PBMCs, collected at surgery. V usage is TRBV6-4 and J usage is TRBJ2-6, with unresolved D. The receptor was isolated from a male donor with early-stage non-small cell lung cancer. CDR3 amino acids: CASTPGSGANVLTF. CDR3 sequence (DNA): TGTGCCAGCACCCCAGGCTCTGGGGCCAACGTCCTGACTTTC.